Following are 17 T cell receptor beta chains from one sample sequenced in a study of cytomegalovirus exposure and HLA in healthy donors. PCR primers comprised 60 Vbeta and 13 Jbeta primers. Clones were read by immunoSEQ multiplex PCR, and TCRdb kept only the in-frame ones, dropping some. The sample yields 120,000 or so clones, 80% to 85% seen once. Sequenced material: PBMCs. The receptors originated from a man younger than 45 in good health and CMV-seronegative.

The J gene is TRBJ2-2, the V gene TRBV5-4; D not certain. Germline CDR1 and CDR2: SGHNT and YYREEE (reference sequence). CDR3 size: 14 residues. Trimming took off 0 bases at V and 7 bases at J, with 10 bases between the two ends. CDR3 in amino acids: CASSLAGANGELFF. The CDR3 nucleotides are TGTGCCAGCAGCTTGGCCGGAGCCAACGGGGAGCTGTTTTTT.

The chain recombines TRBV7-2 with TRBJ2-7; D gene ambiguous. Trimming stripped 7 bases from V and 4 bases from J, with 14 bases between. This CDR3 has 13 residues. Germline V gene data show CDR1 as SGHTA and CDR2 as FQGNSA. DNA for the CDR3: TGTGCCAGCACTCGACTCGGCGTTTACGAGCAGTACTTC. It codes for CASTRLGVYEQYF.

V usage is TRBV19 and J usage is TRBJ2-3; a possible D gene is TRBD1 (6 bases). CDR3 size: 15 residues. The V gene lost 7 bases and the J gene lost 5 bases, with 19 bases spanning the gap. Germline V gives CDR1 LNHDA, CDR2 SQIVND (reference sequence). CDR3 in amino acids: CASTPKILQGDTQYF. In nucleotides, the CDR3 is TGTGCCAGTACCCCAAAAATTTTACAGGGAGATACGCAGTATTTT.

The rearrangement links TRBV9 to TRBJ2-1; 13 bases align to TRBD2. CDR1 is SGDLS and CDR2 is YYNGEE in the germline V gene. Losses at the gene ends were 0 bases for V and 8 bases for J; bases not matched to a gene: 2. This CDR3 region has 15 residues. CDR3 residues: CASSVGTSGGYEQFF. Here the CDR3 DNA reads TGTGCCAGCAGCGTAGGGACTAGCGGGGGCTATGAGCAGTTCTTC.

The chain couples TRBV6-5 to TRBJ1-6, with a weak D call TRBD1 (5 bases). The V end was cut by 6 bases, the J end by 5 bases, with 14 bases between. CDR1 and CDR2 (germline): MNHEY, SVGAGI. This CDR3 contains 15 residues. The CDR3 DNA reads TGTGCCAGCAGACGCCTGGACAAAAATAATTCACCCCTCCACTTT. Translating it yields CASRRLDKNNSPLHF.

The chain employs TRBV7-6 and TRBJ2-1, with D maybe TRBD2 (7 bases). The germline V gene encodes CDR1 SGHVS and CDR2 FNYEAQ. V gave up 5 bases and J gave up 7 bases, with 18 bases separating them. The CDR3 runs to 15 residues. In nucleotides, the CDR3 is TGTGCCAGCAGCGCGTTAGAGGGGGGGCCGAATGAGCAGTTCTTC. Residues: CASSALEGGPNEQFF.

The chain joins TRBV5-1 to TRBJ2-5, with a possible D match to TRBD1 (6 bases). Trimming left V 0 bases short and J 0 bases short, with 9 bases between. Looked up from germline, CDR1 is SGHRS and CDR2 is YFSETQ. This CDR3 has 15 amino acids. This CDR3 is CASSLGGPYQETQYF. The CDR3, as DNA: TGCGCCAGCAGCTTGGGGGGGCCGTACCAAGAGACCCAGTACTTC.

V and J are TRBV28 and TRBJ1-1, with D unclear. Trimming removed 5 bases from V and 5 bases from J, with 21 bases in between. CDR3 length: 16 amino acids. CDR1 is MDHEN, CDR2 SYDVKM, per germline. CDR3 in DNA: TGTGCCAGCAGTCGCCCTTCTACCACCCTATATACTGAAGCTTTCTTT. Translating gives CASSRPSTTLYTEAFF.

The chain links TRBV6-1 to TRBJ2-3, with 10 nucleotides matching TRBD1. CDR3 length: 15 residues. V lost 6 bases to trimming and J lost 1 base; unmatched junction nucleotides: 4. Germline CDR1 is MNHNS and CDR2 is SASEGT. CDR3 in DNA: TGTGCCAGCAGAGGGGGGACAGGGGGCACAGATACGCAGTATTTT. Its translation: CASRGGTGGTDTQYF.

The chain combines TRBV18 with TRBJ1-4; possible D gene TRBD1, 5 bases. V was trimmed by 2 bases and J by 6 bases, leaving 13 bases between them. CDR1 is KGHSH, CDR2 LQKENI, per germline. CDR3 size: 15 residues. The CDR3, as DNA: TGTGCCAGCTCACCAATAGTGGGACTGGATGAAAAACTGTTTTTT. It yields the protein CASSPIVGLDEKLFF.

V is TRBV27 and J is TRBJ2-7; possibly TRBD1 for D (6 bases). This CDR3 is built from 15 residues. Trimming removed 4 bases from V and 5 bases from J, with 18 bases in between. Germline V gene data show CDR1 as MNHEY and CDR2 as SMNVEV (reference sequence). The CDR3 DNA is TGTGCCAGCAGTTCAGGGACAACCAACCGGAACGAGCAGTACTTC. Amino acid sequence: CASSSGTTNRNEQYF.

This chain joins TRBV30 and TRBJ1-2, with 8 bases identical to TRBD1. V lost 1 base, J lost 5 bases, and 15 bases stayed unmatched. In germline, CDR1 is GTSNPN, CDR2 SVGIG (reference sequence). The CDR3 runs to 17 residues. The CDR3 here is CAWSALSTPDRAYGYTF. The CDR3 nucleotides are TGTGCCTGGAGTGCCCTATCAACCCCGGACAGGGCGTATGGCTACACCTTC.

The chain combines TRBV5-4 with TRBJ2-5; the D gene is possibly TRBD2 (7 bases). Trimming stripped 9 bases from V and 2 bases from J, with 14 bases between. CDR3 length: 13 residues. The germline CDR1 and CDR2 sequences are SGHNT and YYREEE (reference sequence). As DNA, the CDR3 is TGTGCCACTTCCGGGGGGCCTCAAGAGACCCAGTACTTC. As protein: CATSGGPQETQYF.

The chain has TRBV27 and TRBJ2-1, with D possibly matching TRBD2 (5 bases). The germline CDR1 and CDR2 sequences are MNHEY and SMNVEV (reference sequence). This CDR3 has 13 amino acids. Trimming removed 3 bases from V and 5 bases from J, with 8 bases in between. In nucleotides, the CDR3 is TGTGCCAGCAGTTTTGGAGGTGACAATGAGCAGTTCTTC. Amino acids: CASSFGGDNEQFF.

J is TRBJ1-1 and V is TRBV10-3, with 9 bases aligning to TRBD1. From germline, CDR1 is ENHRY and CDR2 SYGVKD. The CDR3 is 15 amino acids. V trimming: 6 bases; J trimming: 4 bases; junction bases outside the gene matches: 9. CDR3 nucleotides: TGTGCCATCAGCACATCCGTGACAGGGGGCACTGAAGCTTTCTTT. Translating gives CAISTSVTGGTEAFF.

The CDR3 coding sequence is TGTGCCACCAGGACAGGGGACACAGATACGCAGTATTTT. Translated, it gives CATRTGDTDTQYF. The gene calls are TRBV2 and TRBJ2-3; 9 bases agree with TRBD1. CDR3 length: 13 amino acids. CDR1 and CDR2 (germline): SNHLY, FYNNEI. The J segment lost 2 bases and the V segment lost 10 bases, leaving 4 bases of the junction unmatched. Supplemented by reference TRBV2 and TRBJ2-3, the full variable domain reads EPEVTQTPSHQVTQMGQEVILRCVPISNHLYFYWYRQILGQKVEFLVSFYNNEISEKSEIFDDQFSVERPDGSNFTLKIRSTKLEDSAMYFCATRTGDTDTQYFGPGTRLTVL.

This clone occurred a few times. This chain joins TRBV5-1 and TRBJ2-4, with a tentative D call TRBD2 (6 bases). This CDR3 has 17 amino acids. Looked up from germline, CDR1 is SGHRS and CDR2 is YFSETQ. V lost 4 bases to trimming and J lost 0 bases, with 17 bases between them. The DNA of the CDR3 is TGCGCCAGCAGCGTCCCCACCGGCGGGGAAGCCAAAAACATTCAGTACTTC. It is translated as CASSVPTGGEAKNIQYF.